This TCR beta chain appears in the sequencing data of a study of cytotoxic CD8 clonotypes in ibrutinib-treated CLL. At the level of the study: Partial response occurred in approximately 24 patients and complete response in 2; at median roughly 74 months, approximately 15 remained remitted and some twelve progressed.

Of note for this clone: Antigen specificity is unknown.

The germline V gene has CDR1 LGHNA and CDR2 YNFKEQ. The CDR3 extends over 16 amino acids. V trimming: 1 base; J trimming: 1 base; junction bases outside the gene matches: 3. The assay was immunoSEQ multiplex PCR, and TCRdb's table has in-frame clones only and misses some. This sample has about 92,000 clones, with more than 70% found just once. Study outcomes and limitations: Shared public clonotypes were rare, and on treatment they either got smaller or stayed the same.

V usage is TRBV4-2 and J usage is TRBJ2-1; TRBD2 matches at 8 bases. Sequencing used PBMCs, obtained after 24 months of ibrutinib treatment. This clonotype was sampled from a human donor with chronic lymphocytic leukemia. This CDR3 reads CASSQVGGGSYNEQFF. CDR3 sequence (DNA): TGTGCCAGCAGCCAAGTCGGGGGGGGTTCCTACAATGAGCAGTTCTTC.